A selection of T cell receptor beta chains follows, all from one sample in a study of shared clonotypes between healthy human individuals. Assay: immunoSEQ multiplex PCR; the TCRdb copy retains only in-frame clones and omits some. The sample lists some 660,000 clones, roughly 72% occurring once. The specimen sequenced was memory CD4+ T cells sorted from blood. Receptor source: a woman aged 25 to 39 in good health. CDR3s include the opening cysteine and the closing phenylalanine or tryptophan. D genes are given only for firm matches. Rows may omit the clone size; those that give it use once, few, many or a size class.

TRBV18	once	TRBJ1-2	.	TGTGCCAGCTCGGGCCGGGCCATGGACTATGGCTACACCTTC	CASSGRAMDYGYTF
TRBV18	.	TRBJ1-3	.	TGTGCCAGCTCACTAAGAACAGATTCTGGAAACACCATATATTTT	CASSLRTDSGNTIYF
TRBV2	.	TRBJ2-1	TRBD1	TGTGCCAGCACAAAAGGACAGGGTTACAATGAGCAGTTCTTC	CASTKGQGYNEQFF
TRBV6-5	.	TRBJ2-5	.	TGTGCCAGCAGTCAACGTGAGGGAAGCCGAGAGACCCAGTACTTC	CASSQREGSRETQYF
TRBV2	.	TRBJ2-1	.	TGTGCCAGCAAACAGGAACCCCCGGCCGAGCAGTTCTTC	CASKQEPPAEQFF
TRBV28	.	TRBJ2-6	.	TGTGCCAGCAGTTTTTCGAGGCAGGGGCTCGAAAATAAGATGGCCAACGTCCTGACTTTC	CASSFSRQGLENKMANVLTF
TRBV5-4	.	TRBJ2-2	.	TGTGCCAGCAGCTTCGGGTCGCAACGGGGCTGGGGCACCGGGGAGCTGTTTTTT	CASSFGSQRGWGTGELFF
TRBV23-1	.	TRBJ1-2	TRBD1	TGCGCCAGCAGTCACGGGACAGGGGGCGAGGGCTACACCTTC	CASSHGTGGEGYTF
TRBV2	few	TRBJ1-1	.	TGTGCCAGCAGTTCCCAGGGGCCTCTCAACACTGAAGCTTTCTTT	CASSSQGPLNTEAFF
TRBV6-5	.	TRBJ2-7	.	TGTGCCAGCAGTTACTCTCAGGGCCTTTTGTACTTC	CASSYSQGLLYF
TRBV2	.	TRBJ2-5	.	TGTGCCCATTTGTTATGGCACACAGATGAGACCCAGTACTTC	CAHLLWHTDETQYF
TRBV5-4	.	TRBJ2-3	.	TGTGCCAGCAGCGCGGATCTGAGCTTAAGCACAGATACGCAGTATTTT	CASSADLSLSTDTQYF
TRBV10-2	.	TRBJ2-5	.	TGCGCCAGCAGTGAGGTGGGAGAAGAGACCCAGTACTTC	CASSEVGEETQYF
TRBV4-1	.	TRBJ2-7	TRBD2	TGCGCCAGCAGCCTCCGGGGGGGAGGAGTCGGCTCCTACGAGCAGTACTTC	CASSLRGGGVGSYEQYF
TRBV7-9	.	TRBJ2-7	.	TGTGCCAGCAGCAAAACTAGCACGGCGGCCTACGAGCAGTACTTC	CASSKTSTAAYEQYF
TRBV4-1	.	TRBJ1-4	.	TGCGCCAGCAGCCAGGTCTACAGGGAAAAACTGTTTTTT	CASSQVYREKLFF
TRBV14	.	TRBJ2-7	.	TGTGCCAGCAGCCAAGCAGGTTTGAGAACAGAGCAGTACTTC	CASSQAGLRTEQYF
TRBV5-1	.	TRBJ1-3	.	TGCGCCAGCAGCGCGACTTCAGGGGCTCAGAACACCATATATTTT	CASSATSGAQNTIYF
TRBV27	few	TRBJ2-1	.	TGTGCCAGCAGTTTACGGCGGCACCAACCAGGGGATGAGCAGTTCTTC	CASSLRRHQPGDEQFF
TRBV15	.	TRBJ2-1	TRBD1	TGTGCCACCAGCAGATCCGGGACAGCATACAATGAGCAGTTCTTC	CATSRSGTAYNEQFF
TRBV6-4	once	TRBJ2-1	TRBD2	TGTGCCAACATCCGAGGGACTAGCGGGAGACAGCAGTTCTTC	CANIRGTSGRQQFF
TRBV7-9	.	TRBJ2-1	.	TGTGCCAGCAGCTCCCATTTCAATGAGCAGTTCTTC	CASSSHFNEQFF
TRBV28	few	TRBJ1-3	.	TGTGCCAGCAGATCCAGGTTCAACACCATATATTTT	CASRSRFNTIYF
TRBV12-5	.	TRBJ2-5	.	TGTGCTAGTGGTTTGGGCACTAGCAGCCAAGAGACCCAGTACTTC	CASGLGTSSQETQYF